This T cell receptor beta chain is drawn from a study of blood T cell repertoires in COVID-19. The length of the CDR3 is 18 residues. Germline V gene data show CDR1 as SGHRS and CDR2 as YFSETQ. V lost 2 bases to trimming and J lost 4 bases, with 24 bases between them. Only one count was recorded for this clone. Only in-frame clones appear in the TCRdb table, and some are missing; sequencing was by immunoSEQ multiplex PCR. Found here are around 100,000 clones, approximately 89% of them singletons; the top ten hold 0.97%. This chain joins TRBV5-1 and TRBJ1-2; D not resolved. The material sequenced was peripheral blood. The sequence derives from a man aged 60 to 75 with acute or convalescent COVID-19. CDR3 DNA sequence: TGCGCCAGCAGCTTTTCTGCTGGGAGCGGCCTATCCGGCTATGGCTACACCTTC. Its protein product is CASSFSAGSGLSGYGYTF. Full variable domain (missing parts from reference TRBV5-1 and TRBJ1-2): KAGVTQTPRYLIKTRGQQVTLSCSPISGHRSVSWYQQTPGQGLQFLFEYFSETQRNKGNFPGRFSGRQFSNSRSEMNVSTLELGDSALYLCASSFSAGSGLSGYGYTFGSGTRLTVV.